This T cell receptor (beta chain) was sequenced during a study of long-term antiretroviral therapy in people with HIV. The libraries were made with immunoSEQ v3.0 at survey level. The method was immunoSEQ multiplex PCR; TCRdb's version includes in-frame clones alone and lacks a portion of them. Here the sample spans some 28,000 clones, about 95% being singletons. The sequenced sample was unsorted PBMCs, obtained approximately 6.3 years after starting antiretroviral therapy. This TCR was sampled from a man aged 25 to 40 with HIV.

This CDR3 reads CASLGPGGLGEQYF. CDR3 sequence (DNA): TGTGCCAGCCTGGGACCAGGGGGGTTAGGCGAGCAGTACTTC. V is TRBV7-2 and J is TRBJ2-7; tentatively, D is TRBD1 (7 bases). Germline-derived CDR1 and CDR2 are SGHTA and FQGNSA. The V end lost 8 bases, the J end lost 6 bases, and 20 bases lay between the germline ends. The CDR3 contains 14 residues.